A selection of T cell receptor beta chains follows, all from one sample in a study of blood T cell repertoires in COVID-19. The data were produced by immunoSEQ multiplex PCR, yet TCRdb's version contains in-frame clones alone and is incomplete. The sample includes approximately 70,000 clones, about 85% of them seen just once. Sample: peripheral blood. The receptors originated from a woman aged 45-60 years with COVID-19, enrolled during active disease. Each CDR3 is given with its conserved first and last residue. The order of the fields is V gene, clone size, D gene, CDR3 length, J gene, CDR3 protein, CDR3 DNA. The D gene is left open where the match is weak. Clone size, where shown, is once, few, many, or a class for clones that have expanded.

V gene: TRBV28
clone size: NA
D gene: NA
CDR3 length: 15
J gene: TRBJ1-5
CDR3 protein: CASMPVPPSNQPQHF
CDR3 DNA: TGTGCCAGCATGCCAGTCCCCCCAAGCAATCAGCCCCAGCATTTT

V gene: TRBV30
clone size: NA
D gene: NA
CDR3 length: 15
J gene: TRBJ2-7
CDR3 protein: CAWSVRAGKSYEQYF
CDR3 DNA: TGTGCCTGGAGTGTACGGGCAGGGAAATCCTACGAGCAGTACTTC

V gene: TRBV28
clone size: NA
D gene: NA
CDR3 length: 14
J gene: TRBJ2-3
CDR3 protein: CASSANGVSDTQYF
CDR3 DNA: TGTGCCAGCAGTGCGAACGGTGTGTCGGATACGCAGTATTTT

V gene: TRBV7-2
clone size: NA
D gene: TRBD2
CDR3 length: 18
J gene: TRBJ2-2
CDR3 protein: CASSLARIAGAATGELFF
CDR3 DNA: TGTGCCAGCAGCTTAGCCCGGATAGCGGGAGCCGCCACCGGGGAGCTGTTTTTT

V gene: TRBV5-1
clone size: NA
D gene: NA
CDR3 length: 15
J gene: TRBJ1-1
CDR3 protein: CASSPITGPGAEAFF
CDR3 DNA: TGCGCCAGCAGCCCCATAACAGGGCCTGGGGCTGAAGCTTTCTTT

V gene: TRBV7-7
clone size: NA
D gene: NA
CDR3 length: 12
J gene: TRBJ2-5
CDR3 protein: CASSKQGETQYF
CDR3 DNA: TGTGCTAGCAGCAAGCAGGGGGAGACCCAGTACTTC

V gene: TRBV3-1/TRBV3-2
clone size: NA
D gene: NA
CDR3 length: 15
J gene: TRBJ1-2
CDR3 protein: CASSKATGANYGYTF
CDR3 DNA: TGTGCCAGCAGCAAAGCGACGGGTGCTAACTATGGCTACACCTTC

V gene: TRBV24-1
clone size: NA
D gene: NA
CDR3 length: 14
J gene: TRBJ2-1
CDR3 protein: CATSDPRWANEQFF
CDR3 DNA: TGTGCCACCAGTGATCCCCGGTGGGCCAATGAGCAGTTCTTC

V gene: TRBV14
clone size: few
D gene: TRBD1
CDR3 length: 15
J gene: TRBJ2-5
CDR3 protein: CASSQDRGRLETQYF
CDR3 DNA: TGTGCCAGCAGCCAAGACAGGGGGCGGCTGGAGACCCAGTACTTC

V gene: TRBV27
clone size: NA
D gene: NA
CDR3 length: 14
J gene: TRBJ2-7
CDR3 protein: CASSFGYGSYEQYF
CDR3 DNA: TGTGCCAGCAGTTTTGGTTACGGGTCCTACGAGCAGTACTTC

V gene: TRBV27
clone size: few
D gene: NA
CDR3 length: 16
J gene: TRBJ2-7
CDR3 protein: CASSLRYGNIGYEQYF
CDR3 DNA: TGTGCCAGCAGTTTAAGGTACGGGAATATAGGCTACGAGCAGTACTTC

V gene: TRBV13
clone size: NA
D gene: NA
CDR3 length: 16
J gene: TRBJ2-5
CDR3 protein: CASSLSLGGPGGTQYF
CDR3 DNA: TGTGCCAGCAGCTTATCCCTCGGGGGGCCGGGGGGGACCCAGTACTTC

V gene: TRBV28
clone size: NA
D gene: TRBD1
CDR3 length: 15
J gene: TRBJ2-3
CDR3 protein: CASSKRDRSTDTQYF
CDR3 DNA: TGTGCCAGCAGTAAAAGGGACAGGAGCACAGATACGCAGTATTTT

V gene: TRBV12-3/TRBV12-4
clone size: NA
D gene: NA
CDR3 length: 13
J gene: TRBJ2-2
CDR3 protein: CASSLGGNGELFF
CDR3 DNA: TGTGCCAGCAGTTTGGGGGGTAACGGGGAGCTGTTTTTT

V gene: TRBV12-3/TRBV12-4
clone size: NA
D gene: NA
CDR3 length: 11
J gene: TRBJ2-5
CDR3 protein: CASSFGETQYF
CDR3 DNA: TGTGCCAGCAGTTTTGGCGAGACCCAGTACTTC

V gene: TRBV5-6
clone size: NA
D gene: NA
CDR3 length: 16
J gene: TRBJ1-2
CDR3 protein: CASSLYVGQQPYGYTF
CDR3 DNA: TGTGCCAGCAGCTTGTACGTCGGACAGCAACCCTATGGCTACACCTTC

V gene: TRBV10-3
clone size: NA
D gene: NA
CDR3 length: 12
J gene: TRBJ2-2
CDR3 protein: CAIKAGGGELFF
CDR3 DNA: TGTGCCATCAAAGCGGGTGGCGGGGAGCTGTTTTTT

V gene: TRBV4-2
clone size: NA
D gene: TRBD2
CDR3 length: 16
J gene: TRBJ2-7
CDR3 protein: CASSQGYSGRTYEQYF
CDR3 DNA: TGTGCCAGCAGCCAAGGGTATAGCGGGAGAACGTACGAGCAGTACTTC

V gene: TRBV7-4
clone size: NA
D gene: TRBD1
CDR3 length: 16
J gene: TRBJ2-2
CDR3 protein: CASSLVGTGDTGELFF
CDR3 DNA: TGTGCCAGCAGCTTAGTAGGGACAGGGGACACCGGGGAGCTGTTTTTT

V gene: TRBV21-1
clone size: NA
D gene: NA
CDR3 length: 15
J gene: TRBJ1-1
CDR3 protein: CASSTPDREDTEAFF
CDR3 DNA: TGTGCCAGCAGCACACCAGACAGGGAGGACACTGAAGCTTTCTTT

V gene: TRBV10-3
clone size: NA
D gene: TRBD1
CDR3 length: 13
J gene: TRBJ2-3
CDR3 protein: CASHDRGTDTQYF
CDR3 DNA: TGTGCCTCCCATGACAGGGGCACAGATACGCAGTATTTT

V gene: TRBV25-1
clone size: few
D gene: TRBD1
CDR3 length: 14
J gene: TRBJ2-2
CDR3 protein: CASSGQGDTGELFF
CDR3 DNA: TGTGCCAGCAGTGGACAGGGGGACACCGGGGAGCTGTTTTTT

V gene: TRBV2
clone size: NA
D gene: TRBD1
CDR3 length: 13
J gene: TRBJ1-3
CDR3 protein: CASNPGGRNTIYF
CDR3 DNA: TGTGCCAGCAACCCAGGGGGCCGAAACACCATATATTTT

V gene: TRBV5-1
clone size: NA
D gene: NA
CDR3 length: 13
J gene: TRBJ2-2
CDR3 protein: CASATRSTGELFF
CDR3 DNA: TGCGCCAGCGCGACGCGGTCCACCGGGGAGCTGTTTTTT

V gene: TRBV19
clone size: NA
D gene: TRBD1
CDR3 length: 13
J gene: TRBJ1-2
CDR3 protein: CASSVQGTYGYTF
CDR3 DNA: TGTGCCAGTAGTGTACAGGGGACCTATGGCTACACCTTC

V gene: TRBV28
clone size: NA
D gene: NA
CDR3 length: 15
J gene: TRBJ2-3
CDR3 protein: CASGSGQSFTDTQYF
CDR3 DNA: TGTGCCAGCGGCTCGGGACAAAGTTTCACAGATACGCAGTATTTT

V gene: TRBV7-8
clone size: NA
D gene: TRBD2
CDR3 length: 16
J gene: TRBJ2-3
CDR3 protein: CASSLRLAGGADTQYF
CDR3 DNA: TGTGCCAGCAGCTTAAGGCTAGCGGGAGGGGCAGATACGCAGTATTTT

V gene: TRBV6-6
clone size: NA
D gene: NA
CDR3 length: 13
J gene: TRBJ1-1
CDR3 protein: CASSLPSGTEAFF
CDR3 DNA: TGTGCCAGCAGCCTCCCCTCGGGGACTGAAGCTTTCTTT

V gene: TRBV15
clone size: NA
D gene: TRBD2
CDR3 length: 16
J gene: TRBJ2-7
CDR3 protein: CATSREASGTSYEQYF
CDR3 DNA: TGTGCCACCAGCAGAGAAGCCAGCGGGACCTCCTACGAGCAGTACTTC

V gene: TRBV5-1
clone size: NA
D gene: NA
CDR3 length: 14
J gene: TRBJ2-1
CDR3 protein: CASSLTTGKNEQFF
CDR3 DNA: TGCGCCAGCAGCTTGACTACAGGGAAAAATGAGCAGTTCTTC

V gene: TRBV7-2
clone size: NA
D gene: TRBD2
CDR3 length: 16
J gene: TRBJ2-3
CDR3 protein: CASSLRSGKISDTQYF
CDR3 DNA: TGTGCCAGCAGCTTAAGGAGCGGGAAGATCTCAGATACGCAGTATTTT

V gene: TRBV15
clone size: NA
D gene: TRBD1
CDR3 length: 16
J gene: TRBJ1-1
CDR3 protein: CATSREGGTGNTEAFF
CDR3 DNA: TGTGCCACCAGCAGAGAGGGAGGGACAGGGAACACTGAAGCTTTCTTT

V gene: TRBV4-2
clone size: NA
D gene: TRBD1
CDR3 length: 15
J gene: TRBJ1-1
CDR3 protein: CASSPWGDRDTEAFF
CDR3 DNA: TGTGCCAGCAGCCCTTGGGGGGACAGGGACACTGAAGCTTTCTTT

V gene: TRBV6-2/TRBV6-3
clone size: NA
D gene: NA
CDR3 length: 12
J gene: TRBJ1-2
CDR3 protein: CASSLRRFSYTF
CDR3 DNA: TGTGCCAGCAGCTTACGTCGGTTTAGCTACACCTTC

V gene: TRBV30
clone size: once
D gene: NA
CDR3 length: 12
J gene: TRBJ2-7
CDR3 protein: CAYRPRQYEQYF
CDR3 DNA: TGTGCCTACCGACCTAGGCAGTACGAGCAGTACTTC

V gene: TRBV28
clone size: NA
D gene: TRBD1
CDR3 length: 16
J gene: TRBJ1-2
CDR3 protein: CASSLAGTGGLEGYTF
CDR3 DNA: TGTGCCAGCAGTTTGGCCGGGACAGGGGGTTTAGAAGGCTACACCTTC

V gene: TRBV19
clone size: NA
D gene: NA
CDR3 length: 13
J gene: TRBJ2-1
CDR3 protein: CASRESPYNEQFF
CDR3 DNA: TGTGCCAGTCGGGAGAGTCCCTACAATGAGCAGTTCTTC

V gene: TRBV30
clone size: NA
D gene: NA
CDR3 length: 13
J gene: TRBJ1-1
CDR3 protein: CASLGSMNTEAFF
CDR3 DNA: TGTGCCTCCTTAGGGAGCATGAACACTGAAGCTTTCTTT

V gene: TRBV7-2
clone size: NA
D gene: NA
CDR3 length: 15
J gene: TRBJ2-7
CDR3 protein: CASSPNRAGPYEQYF
CDR3 DNA: TGTGCCAGCAGCCCGAACCGGGCAGGGCCCTACGAGCAGTACTTC

V gene: TRBV12-3/TRBV12-4
clone size: NA
D gene: TRBD1
CDR3 length: 13
J gene: TRBJ2-1
CDR3 protein: CASRRQGYNEQFF
CDR3 DNA: TGTGCCAGCAGACGACAGGGCTACAATGAGCAGTTCTTC

V gene: TRBV9
clone size: NA
D gene: TRBD2
CDR3 length: 16
J gene: TRBJ2-7
CDR3 protein: CASSVGASGSTYEQYF
CDR3 DNA: TGTGCCAGCAGCGTGGGGGCTAGCGGGAGCACCTACGAGCAGTACTTC

V gene: TRBV5-5
clone size: NA
D gene: NA
CDR3 length: 15
J gene: TRBJ2-1
CDR3 protein: CASSLTSFSTNEQFF
CDR3 DNA: TGTGCCAGCAGCTTAACTAGCTTTAGTACAAATGAGCAGTTCTTC

V gene: TRBV7-9
clone size: NA
D gene: NA
CDR3 length: 11
J gene: TRBJ2-1
CDR3 protein: CASSSLNEQFF
CDR3 DNA: TGTGCCAGCAGCTCCCTCAATGAGCAGTTCTTC

V gene: TRBV10-3
clone size: NA
D gene: NA
CDR3 length: 12
J gene: TRBJ2-5
CDR3 protein: CAISVAGETQYF
CDR3 DNA: TGTGCCATCAGTGTCGCGGGAGAGACCCAGTACTTC

V gene: TRBV7-8
clone size: NA
D gene: NA
CDR3 length: 16
J gene: TRBJ2-7
CDR3 protein: CASSSRAGVSTDEQYF
CDR3 DNA: TGTGCCAGCAGCTCCCGAGCGGGCGTATCCACCGACGAGCAGTACTTC

V gene: TRBV30
clone size: NA
D gene: TRBD1
CDR3 length: 12
J gene: TRBJ1-1
CDR3 protein: CACYTTGFRAFF
CDR3 DNA: TGTGCCTGCTACACGACAGGGTTTAGAGCTTTCTTT

V gene: TRBV28
clone size: NA
D gene: NA
CDR3 length: 16
J gene: TRBJ1-3
CDR3 protein: CASSSFSPVSGNTIYF
CDR3 DNA: TGTGCCAGCAGTTCCTTCTCCCCGGTCTCTGGAAACACCATATATTTT

V gene: TRBV24-1
clone size: NA
D gene: TRBD1
CDR3 length: 14
J gene: TRBJ2-1
CDR3 protein: CATSRTGGRGEQFF
CDR3 DNA: TGTGCCACCAGTAGAACAGGGGGCAGGGGTGAGCAGTTCTTC

V gene: TRBV6-6
clone size: NA
D gene: NA
CDR3 length: 13
J gene: TRBJ1-2
CDR3 protein: CASSLDRFYGYTF
CDR3 DNA: TGTGCCAGCAGTCTCGACAGGTTCTATGGCTACACCTTC

V gene: TRBV28
clone size: once
D gene: NA
CDR3 length: 12
J gene: TRBJ1-2
CDR3 protein: CASSSAGAGYTF
CDR3 DNA: TGTGCCAGCAGTTCTGCGGGCGCGGGCTACACCTTC

V gene: TRBV28
clone size: NA
D gene: TRBD1
CDR3 length: 14
J gene: TRBJ1-5
CDR3 protein: CASSGTGDNQPQHF
CDR3 DNA: TGTGCCAGCAGTGGGACAGGGGACAATCAGCCCCAGCATTTT